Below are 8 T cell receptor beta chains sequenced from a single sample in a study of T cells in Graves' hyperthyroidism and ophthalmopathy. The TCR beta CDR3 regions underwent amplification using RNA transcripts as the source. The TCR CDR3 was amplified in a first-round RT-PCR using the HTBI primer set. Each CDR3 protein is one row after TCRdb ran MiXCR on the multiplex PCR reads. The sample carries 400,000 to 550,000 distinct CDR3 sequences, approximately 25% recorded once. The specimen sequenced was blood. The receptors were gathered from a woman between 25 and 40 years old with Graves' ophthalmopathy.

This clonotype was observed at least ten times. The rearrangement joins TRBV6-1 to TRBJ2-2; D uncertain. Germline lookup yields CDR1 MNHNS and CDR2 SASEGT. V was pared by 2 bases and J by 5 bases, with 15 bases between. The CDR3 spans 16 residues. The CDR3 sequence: CASSERSVIGTGELFF. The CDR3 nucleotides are TGTGCCAGCAGTGAAAGGAGCGTGATTGGGACCGGGGAGCTGTTTTTT.

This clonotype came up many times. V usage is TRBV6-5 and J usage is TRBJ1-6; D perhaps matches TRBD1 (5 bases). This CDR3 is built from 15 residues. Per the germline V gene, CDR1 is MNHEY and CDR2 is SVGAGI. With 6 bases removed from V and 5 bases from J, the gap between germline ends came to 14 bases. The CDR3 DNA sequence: TGTGCCAGCAGACCCGACAGAACGGATAATTCACCCCTCCACTTT. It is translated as CASRPDRTDNSPLHF.

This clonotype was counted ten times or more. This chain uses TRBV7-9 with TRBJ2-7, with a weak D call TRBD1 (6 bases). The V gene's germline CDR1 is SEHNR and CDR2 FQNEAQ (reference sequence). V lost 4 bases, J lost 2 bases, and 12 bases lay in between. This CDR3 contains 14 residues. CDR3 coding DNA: TGTGCCAGCAGCTCAACAGGGCTCACCTACGAGCAGTACTTC. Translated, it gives CASSSTGLTYEQYF. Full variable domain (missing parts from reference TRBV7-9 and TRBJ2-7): DTGVSQNPRHKITKRGQNVTFRCDPISEHNRLYWYRQTLGQGPEFLTYFQNEAQLEKSRLLSDRFSAERPKGSFSTLEIQRTEQGDSAMYLCASSSTGLTYEQYFGPGTRLTVT.

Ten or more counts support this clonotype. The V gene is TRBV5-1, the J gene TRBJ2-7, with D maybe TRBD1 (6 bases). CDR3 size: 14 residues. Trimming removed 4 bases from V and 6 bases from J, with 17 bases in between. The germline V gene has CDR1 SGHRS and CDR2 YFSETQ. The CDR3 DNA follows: TGCGCCAGCAGCGACCCAACAGGGTCACGCGAGCAGTACTTC. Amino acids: CASSDPTGSREQYF.

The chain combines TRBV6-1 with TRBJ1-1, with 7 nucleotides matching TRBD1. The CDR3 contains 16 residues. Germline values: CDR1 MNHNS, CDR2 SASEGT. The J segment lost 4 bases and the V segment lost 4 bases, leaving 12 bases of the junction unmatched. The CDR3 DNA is TGTGCCAGCAGTGTTGCGAGGGGGCGGTCGGCCACTGAAGCTTTCTTT. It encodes CASSVARGRSATEAFF.

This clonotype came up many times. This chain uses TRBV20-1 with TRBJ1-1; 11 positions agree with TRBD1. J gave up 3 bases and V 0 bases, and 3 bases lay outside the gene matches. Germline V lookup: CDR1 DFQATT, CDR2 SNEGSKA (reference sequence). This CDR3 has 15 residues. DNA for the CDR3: TGCAGTGCTAGAGACCCGGGACAGGGGGACACTGAAGCTTTCTTT. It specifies CSARDPGQGDTEAFF.

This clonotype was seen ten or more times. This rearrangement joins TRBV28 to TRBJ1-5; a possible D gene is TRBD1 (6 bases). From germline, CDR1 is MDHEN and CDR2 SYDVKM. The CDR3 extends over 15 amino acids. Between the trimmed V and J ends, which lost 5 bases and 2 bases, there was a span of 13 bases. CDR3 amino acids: CASSRQDWGNQPQHF. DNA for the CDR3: TGTGCCAGCAGTAGACAGGACTGGGGCAATCAGCCCCAGCATTTT.

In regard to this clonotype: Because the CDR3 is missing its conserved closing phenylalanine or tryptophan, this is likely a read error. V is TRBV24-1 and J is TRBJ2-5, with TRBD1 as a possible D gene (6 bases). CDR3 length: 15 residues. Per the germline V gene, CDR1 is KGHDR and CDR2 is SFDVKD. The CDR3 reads CATEGKGTNQESQYY. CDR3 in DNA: TGTGCCACCGAAGGGAAAGGGACAAACCAAGAGTCCCAGTACTAC.